This entry lists 7 T cell receptor beta chains sequenced from one sample in a study of T cell responses to AZD1222 COVID-19 vaccine. Repertoires were generated with immunoSEQ multiplex PCR, while TCRdb's copy carries only in-frame clones and drops some. The sample shows tens of thousands of clones, about 89% of them seen only once. The starting material was peripheral blood, obtained on day 0 of AZD1222 vaccination. Receptors originate from an adult in good health.

The genes are TRBV18 and TRBJ2-1; 8 positions agree with TRBD1. V gave up 5 bases and J gave up 3 bases; unmatched junction bases: 6. In germline, CDR1 is KGHSH, CDR2 LQKENI. CDR3 length equals 15 residues. Here the CDR3 DNA reads TGTGCCAGCTCATCTCAGGGGGCCATCTACAATGAGCAGTTCTTC. Its protein is CASSSQGAIYNEQFF.

This clone was counted once. The gene calls are TRBV11-2 and TRBJ2-7, with 7 bases lining up with TRBD1. The junction had 9 bases not matched to a gene; V was cut back by 4 bases and J by 3 bases. Germline lookup yields CDR1 SGHAT and CDR2 FQNNGV. CDR3 length: 15 residues. In DNA form, the CDR3 reads TGTGCCAGCAGCTCCCCCGGGACAGCCGACTACGAGCAGTACTTC. It yields the protein CASSSPGTADYEQYF.

The chain joins TRBV30 to TRBJ2-3, with D possibly being TRBD1 (5 bases). From germline, CDR1 is GTSNPN and CDR2 SVGIG (reference sequence). This CDR3 has 13 residues. Trimming cost V 1 base and J 2 bases, with 7 bases left between them. For the CDR3, the DNA is TGTGCCTGGAGTGGACAGTCCACAGATACGCAGTATTTT. Amino acid sequence: CAWSGQSTDTQYF.

This sequence joins TRBV19 and TRBJ2-7, with D possibly matching TRBD1 (5 bases). The V gene lost 3 bases and the J gene lost 5 bases, with 14 bases spanning the gap. The CDR3 has 14 residues. The V gene's germline CDR1 is LNHDA and CDR2 SQIVND (reference sequence). CDR3 residues: CASSISGALDEQYF. Here the CDR3 DNA reads TGTGCCAGTAGTATTAGTGGGGCATTGGACGAGCAGTACTTC. The whole variable domain, filled in from reference TRBV19 and TRBJ2-7, reads DGGITQSPKYLFRKEGQNVTLSCEQNLNHDAMYWYRQDPGQGLRLIYYSQIVNDFQKGDIAEGYSVSREKKESFPLTVTSAQKNPTAFYLCASSISGALDEQYFGPGTRLTVT.

This chain joins TRBV28 and TRBJ2-7, with 8 bases that match TRBD1. The germline V gene has CDR1 MDHEN and CDR2 SYDVKM. This CDR3 is 13 amino acids long. V shed 5 bases and J 6 bases; nucleotides not matched to a gene: 6. In DNA, the CDR3 is TGTGCCAGCAGTCCTAACGACAGGGGCGAGCAGTACTTC. Amino acids: CASSPNDRGEQYF.

The chain links TRBV7-8 to TRBJ2-1; D unclear. The CDR3 extends over 15 amino acids. Trimming removed 4 bases at V and 7 bases at J, with 17 bases between. CDR1 and CDR2 (germline): SGHVS, FQNEAQ. This chain's CDR3 is CASSSRVERWNEQFF. As DNA, the CDR3 is TGTGCCAGCAGCTCACGGGTCGAGAGGTGGAATGAGCAGTTCTTC. Combining the CDR3 with reference TRBV7-8 and TRBJ2-1 gives the whole variable domain GAGVSQSPRYKVAKRGQDVALRCDPISGHVSLFWYQQALGQGPEFLTYFQNEAQLDKSGLPSDRFFAERPEGSVSTLKIQRTQQEDSAVYLCASSSRVERWNEQFFGPGTRLTVL.

This sequence joins TRBV5-1 and TRBJ1-6, with D perhaps TRBD1 (5 bases). Per the germline V gene, CDR1 is SGHRS and CDR2 is YFSETQ. The length of the CDR3 is 13 residues. Trimming took 9 bases from V and 5 from J, leaving 12 bases between them. DNA of the CDR3: TGCGCCACCCGGGGCGATGATAATTCACCCCTCCACTTT. Translating gives CATRGDDNSPLHF.